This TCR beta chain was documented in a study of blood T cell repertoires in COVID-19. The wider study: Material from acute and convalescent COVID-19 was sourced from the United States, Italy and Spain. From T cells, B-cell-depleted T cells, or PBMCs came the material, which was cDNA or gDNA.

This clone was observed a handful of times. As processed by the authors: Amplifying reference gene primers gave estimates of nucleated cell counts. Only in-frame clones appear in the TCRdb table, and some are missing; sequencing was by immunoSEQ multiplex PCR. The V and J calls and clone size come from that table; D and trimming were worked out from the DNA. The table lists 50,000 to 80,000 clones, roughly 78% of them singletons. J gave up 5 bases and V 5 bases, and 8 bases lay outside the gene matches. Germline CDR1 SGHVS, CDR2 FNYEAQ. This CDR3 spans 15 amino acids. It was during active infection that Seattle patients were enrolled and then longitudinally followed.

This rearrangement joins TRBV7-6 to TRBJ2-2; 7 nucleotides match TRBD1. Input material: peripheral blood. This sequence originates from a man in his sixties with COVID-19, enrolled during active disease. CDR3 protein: CASSLPRTGTGELFF. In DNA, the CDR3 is TGTGCCAGCAGCCTCCCCCGGACAGGTACCGGGGAGCTGTTTTTT.